Below are 22 T cell receptor beta chains sequenced from a single sample in a study of blood T cells in healthy people across ages. Through a sample-barcoded 5' primer and a J-beta primer mix, a second PCR was run for roughly 7 to 12 cycles. MiXCR, applied by TCRdb to the 5' RACE reads, yields one record per CDR3 protein. The sample includes about 780,000 distinct CDR3 sequences, about 46% of them seen just once. The specimen was blood. These TCRs come from a man of 80 years or more in good health.

V gene TRBV25-1 combines with J gene TRBJ2-5; the D call may be TRBD1 or TRBD2 (5 bases each). The J call could be wrong; TRBJ2-7 is a better fit for the DNA end. This CDR3 is 11 amino acids long. Germline V gene data show CDR1 as MGHDK and CDR2 as SYGVNS. The DNA of the CDR3 is TGTGCCAGCATGAGGGGCCACGAGCAGTACTTC. It specifies CASMRGHEQYF.

At least ten counts were recorded for this clonotype. The chain is built from TRBV10-2 and TRBJ2-3, with unresolved D. Deletions cut 3 bases from V and 2 bases from J, with 3 bases between. The CDR3 consists of 12 residues. Germline V gene lookup returns CDR1 WSHSY and CDR2 SAAADI. CDR3 in DNA: TGCGCCAGCAGTGATATCACAGATACGCAGTATTTT. It codes for CASSDITDTQYF.

This clonotype was picked up a small number of times. The chain is built from TRBV6-2 or TRBV6-3 and TRBJ2-1; 10 bases match TRBD2. CDR1 MNHEY and CDR2 SVGEGT come from the germline V gene. Trimming at V came to 0 bases and at J to 12 bases, leaving 5 bases not matched to a gene. The CDR3 length is 14 residues. The CDR3 reads CASSYSSQRGGQFF. CDR3 bases: TGTGCCAGCAGTTACTCGAGCCAGCGGGGGGGGCAGTTCTTC.

This clonotype occurred a few times. This chain joins TRBV20-1 and TRBJ2-1, with 12 positions matching TRBD2. J gave up 4 bases and V 5 bases, and 6 bases lay outside the gene matches. CDR3 size: 15 residues. Germline CDR1 reads DFQATT; CDR2 reads SNEGSKA (reference sequence). CDR3 residues: CSARPGTSGYNEQFF. The CDR3 region has the DNA TGCAGTGCTCGTCCCGGGACTAGCGGGTACAATGAGCAGTTCTTC.

The CDR3 here is CASSQAGTEYEKLFF. CDR3 DNA sequence: TGTGCCAGCAGCCAAGCGGGGACTGAGTATGAAAAACTGTTTTTT. This sequence joins TRBV4-2 and TRBJ1-4; D possibly corresponds to TRBD1 (5 bases). There are 15 residues in the CDR3. CDR1 LGHNA and CDR2 YNFKEQ come from the germline V gene. Trimming took off 1 base at V and 6 bases at J, with 12 bases between the two ends.

The chain combines TRBV10-3 with TRBJ2-3; D gene unclear. From germline, CDR1 is ENHRY and CDR2 SYGVKD. This CDR3 spans 12 amino acids. Here the CDR3 reads CVIAVWTDTQYF. The CDR3 DNA follows: TGTGTCATTGCGGTCTGGACAGATACGCAGTATTTT.

This rearrangement joins TRBV2 to TRBJ2-3, with 10 positions matching TRBD2. Losses at the gene ends were 6 bases for V and 5 bases for J; bases not matched to a gene: 8. The CDR3 extends over 15 amino acids. Per the germline V gene, CDR1 is SNHLY and CDR2 is FYNNEI. In nucleotides, the CDR3 is TGTGCCAGCAGGGACCTAGCGGGAGAGATAGATACGCAGTATTTT. It yields the protein CASRDLAGEIDTQYF.

This clonotype was found many times. J is TRBJ2-1 and V is TRBV15; 9 bases are shared with TRBD1. There are 16 residues in the CDR3. The V gene's germline CDR1 is LNHNV and CDR2 YYDKDF (reference sequence). Trimming took 5 bases from V and 3 from J; bases not matched to a gene: 8. Here the CDR3 reads CATSRGDREYYNEQFF. CDR3 nucleotides: TGTGCCACCAGCCGGGGGGACAGGGAATACTACAATGAGCAGTTCTTC.

This clonotype turned up a few times. V gene TRBV10-3 combines with J gene TRBJ2-1; maybe TRBD2 (5 bases). CDR3 length: 11 amino acids. Germline-derived CDR1 and CDR2 are ENHRY and SYGVKD. Trimming cost V 4 bases and J 11 bases, with 9 bases left between them. CDR3 in DNA: TGTGCCATCAGTGGTAGCGAGAAGCAGTTCTTC. It is translated as CAISGSEKQFF.

This chain joins TRBV28 and TRBJ2-7, with D hard to call. The J call may be faulty, since TRBJ2-5 better matches the DNA end. This CDR3 contains 13 residues. Germline CDR1 is MDHEN and CDR2 is SYDVKM. Written as DNA, the CDR3 is TGTGCCAGCAGATTACCCGGCGGAGAGACCCAGTACTTC. It encodes CASRLPGGETQYF.

The chain uses TRBV12-3 or TRBV12-4 and TRBJ2-7; perhaps TRBD2 as D (6 bases). The J call may be wrong; the DNA end is better matched by TRBJ2-5. CDR3 length: 16 amino acids. DNA for the CDR3: TGTGCCAGCAGTCCGGGAGAGGTCGGGGCGGGGGAGACCCAGTACTTC. Translating it yields CASSPGEVGAGETQYF.

V gene TRBV2 combines with J gene TRBJ2-1; 9 bases are shared with TRBD1. After removal of 9 bases from V and 6 bases from J, the junction contained 6 bases not matched to a gene. This CDR3 region has 13 residues. Per germline, CDR1 SNHLY and CDR2 FYNNEI. CDR3 loop: CASGQGIGNEQFF. The CDR3 DNA follows: TGTGCCAGTGGACAGGGGATTGGCAATGAGCAGTTCTTC.

This chain links TRBV20-1 with TRBJ2-7; 12 nucleotides line up with TRBD2. CDR3 size: 12 residues. With 6 bases clipped from V and 12 bases from J, the junction kept 9 bases outside the gene matches. Germline-derived CDR1 and CDR2 are DFQATT and SNEGSKA (reference sequence). The CDR3 DNA follows: TGCAGTGCCATGAGACTAGCGGGAGACATGTACTTC. This codes for CSAMRLAGDMYF.

Many counts were recorded for this clonotype. V and J are TRBV29-1 and TRBJ2-3; TRBD1 might be the D (6 bases). CDR1 is SQVTM and CDR2 is ANQGSEA in the germline V gene. The V gene lost 4 bases and the J gene lost 2 bases, with 16 bases spanning the gap. This CDR3 comprises 15 residues. The CDR3 here is CSVGALGAITDTQYF. The CDR3 nucleotides read TGCAGCGTTGGAGCCCTGGGGGCAATCACAGATACGCAGTATTTT.

Remarks on this clonotype: At one of its ends the junction is not consistent with the germline gene, which may arise from a read error. V usage is TRBV13 and J usage is TRBJ2-3; no definite D call. This CDR3 region has 11 residues. Per germline, CDR1 PRHDT and CDR2 FYEKMQ (reference sequence). The CDR3 region is CASNYTDTQCF. CDR3 in DNA: TGTGCCAGCAACTACACAGATACGCAGTGTTTT.

This clonotype was observed a few times. The chain links TRBV4-1 to TRBJ2-3; 11 bases are a match to TRBD1. CDR1 and CDR2 (germline): MGHRA, YSYEKL. The V and J ends lost 0 bases and 5 bases, in that order; junction bases with no gene match: 7. There are 17 residues in the CDR3. As DNA, the CDR3 is TGCGCCAGCAGCCAAGATAATCCGGGACAGGGGGAAGATACGCAGTATTTT. This codes for CASSQDNPGQGEDTQYF.

The V call is TRBV4-2, the J call TRBJ2-3, with 13 bases lining up with TRBD2. The V gene's germline CDR1 is LGHNA and CDR2 YNFKEQ. V was clipped by 0 bases and J by 6 bases; unmatched bases: 6. This CDR3 spans 17 amino acids. CDR3 in amino acids: CASSQDTGTSGTDTQYF. The CDR3 nucleotides are TGTGCCAGCAGCCAAGATACCGGGACTAGCGGGACTGATACGCAGTATTTT.

This chain joins TRBV6-6 and TRBJ1-2, with D perhaps TRBD1 (5 bases). Trimming took 6 bases from V and 5 from J, leaving 10 bases between them. From germline, CDR1 is MNHNY and CDR2 SVGAGI (reference sequence). The CDR3 loop spans 12 amino acids. In DNA form, the CDR3 reads TGTGCCAGCAGACTACAGGATTATGGCTACACCTTC. This translates into CASRLQDYGYTF.

Concerning this clonotype: A single base separates this from a much larger clone, so it may be a read error. The chain employs TRBV12-3 or TRBV12-4 and TRBJ2-5, with D unclear. The CDR3 runs to 14 residues. CDR3 amino acids: CASSNPHRQGTQYF. CDR3 sequence (DNA): TGTGCCAGCAGTAACCCTCATCGACAAGGGACCCAGTACTTC.

V usage is TRBV15 and J usage is TRBJ1-4; perhaps TRBD1 as D (6 bases). V lost 0 bases and J lost 4, with 12 bases in between. Germline V gives CDR1 LNHNV, CDR2 YYDKDF (reference sequence). The CDR3 length is 16 residues. CDR3 in amino acids: CATSRDVGALNEKLFF. CDR3 nucleotide sequence: TGTGCCACCAGCAGAGATGTGGGGGCGCTTAATGAAAAACTGTTTTTT.

The chain combines TRBV20-1 with TRBJ2-7, with 7 nucleotides matching TRBD1. Germline V gene data show CDR1 as DFQATT and CDR2 as SNEGSKA (reference sequence). This CDR3 is 13 amino acids long. After removal of 6 bases from V and 6 bases from J, the junction contained 11 bases not matched to a gene. The CDR3 reads CSASGQPSGEQYF. For the CDR3, the DNA is TGCAGTGCCTCGGGACAGCCAAGCGGCGAGCAGTACTTC.

The chain couples TRBV20-1 to TRBJ2-5, with D perhaps assigned TRBD1 or TRBD2 (5 bases each). CDR3 length: 14 residues. Trimming shortened V by 0 bases and J by 5 bases, and 13 bases separated the two germline ends. Germline-derived CDR1 and CDR2 are DFQATT and SNEGSKA (reference sequence). The CDR3 DNA sequence: TGCAGTGCTAGAGAGCCGGGACCCAGGGAGACCCAGTACTTC. Encoded protein: CSAREPGPRETQYF.